The source of this TCR beta chain is a study of T-cell reconstitution after alpha-beta-depleted transplantation in children. During its preparation, the TCRbeta library received unique molecular identifiers. One entry per CDR3 protein results from TCRdb running MiXCR on the PCR reads. Of 65,000 to 75,000 distinct CDR3 sequences listed, over 4.5% were seen once; the top ten hold approximately 20%. This clonotype was detected ten times or more. What it binds is unknown. The study, taken as a whole, reports: Reported findings indicate that, about two months after transplant, alpha-beta T cells came from several hundred expanded clones, which were derived from non-depleted graft cells. Newly made T cells mostly supplied T-cell counts and diversity one year after transplant. Some patients showed high day-60 TCRbeta diversity, which derived from surviving recipient T cells and thymic progenitors.

CDR3 length: 19 residues. Germline loops: CDR1 DFQATT, CDR2 SNEGSKA (reference sequence). V dropped 3 bases and J dropped 0 bases, with 25 bases sitting between them. This clonotype was sampled from a boy in the first two years of life who had a stem cell transplant for acute myeloid leukemia, so the T cells may come from the graft donor. This sequence joins TRBV20-1 and TRBJ2-3; D ambiguous. The sequenced sample was PBMCs, mostly from graft donor cells, obtained 180 days after TCRalphabeta/CD19-depleted stem cell transplant. The CDR3 loop reads CSASLLTPQSRASTDTQYF. CDR3 DNA: TGCAGTGCTAGCCTTTTGACTCCTCAATCTCGTGCTAGCACAGATACGCAGTATTTT.